The clone carrying this T cell receptor beta chain was picked up many times. The data stem from a study of T cells after yellow fever vaccination. The germline V gene encodes CDR1 SEHNR and CDR2 FQNEAQ (reference sequence). The CDR3 contains 15 residues. The V and J ends lost 1 base and 1 base, in that order; junction bases with no gene match: 3. MiXCR, applied by TCRdb to the 5' RACE reads, yields one record per CDR3 protein. The sample consists of 450,000 to 650,000 distinct CDR3 sequences, 21% of them appearing once. The sample was PBMCs, taken 21 days after the first yellow fever vaccination. The origin of this receptor is a man aged 18 to 30 who received the YFV17D yellow fever vaccine. V and J are TRBV7-9 and TRBJ2-5, with 7 bases identical to TRBD2. The CDR3 DNA follows: TGTGCCAGCAGCTTAGGCAGCGGGGCCCAAGAGACCCAGTACTTC. It yields the protein CASSLGSGAQETQYF.